Sequencing of this TCR beta chain was carried out in a study of blood T cell repertoires in COVID-19. Profiled with immunoSEQ multiplex PCR; TCRdb holds only in-frame clones, not every one. The sample shows about 86,000 clones, approximately 88% of them seen only once. The CDR3 has 14 amino acids. Germline CDR1 reads MDHEN; CDR2 reads SYDVKM. V was shortened by 2 bases and J by 2 bases, with 9 bases between the two germline ends. Sequencing was carried out using peripheral blood. The V gene is TRBV28, the J gene TRBJ1-2; TRBD1 might be the D (5 bases). This clonotype was sampled from an elderly woman with active or convalescent COVID-19. CDR3 in amino acids: CASSLRQGNYGYTF. The CDR3 DNA sequence: TGTGCCAGCAGTTTAAGGCAGGGCAACTATGGCTACACCTTC.